One and the same sample provided the 6 T cell receptor beta chains below, sequenced in a study of neurological immune-mediated disorders. In TCRdb, the 5' RACE reads were re-called with MiXCR into one record per CDR3 protein. Of around 130,000 distinct CDR3 sequences listed, more than 2.5% were seen once; the top ten hold 1.3%. Sequencing was carried out using PBMCs. These receptors were collected from a woman aged 30 to 39 with multiple sclerosis.

This clonotype appeared many times. V and J are TRBV7-2 and TRBJ2-4; 10 bases align to TRBD1. This CDR3 is built from 14 residues. Trimming cost V 3 bases and J 6 bases; bases outside gene matches: 2. CDR1 is SGHTA and CDR2 is FQGNSA in the germline V gene. The CDR3 loop reads CASSFRDRGNIQYF. CDR3 DNA: TGTGCCAGCAGCTTCCGGGACAGGGGAAACATTCAGTACTTC.

This clonotype was observed many times. This rearrangement joins TRBV7-2 to TRBJ1-2; D is perhaps TRBD1 (6 bases). Germline V gives CDR1 SGHTA, CDR2 FQGNSA. The CDR3 loop spans 14 amino acids. V lost 3 bases and J 4 bases, leaving 12 bases between the germline ends. DNA for the CDR3: TGTGCCAGCAGCTTGGGGAGAGGGGGCTATGGCTACACCTTC. It encodes CASSLGRGGYGYTF.

This clonotype was picked up a small number of times. The chain carries TRBV5-1 and TRBJ2-1; D is ambiguous. The CDR3 covers 13 residues. In germline, CDR1 is SGHRS, CDR2 YFSETQ. Trimming pared 6 bases from V and 0 bases from J, leaving 7 bases between. CDR3 coding DNA: TGCGCCAGCACCAGAGGCTCCTACAATGAGCAGTTCTTC. Amino acid sequence: CASTRGSYNEQFF.

The table lists this clonotype with many counts. This chain uses TRBV3-1 with TRBJ1-1; D gene ambiguous. Germline-derived CDR1 and CDR2 are LGHDT and YNNKEL (reference sequence). Trimming pared 1 base from V and 3 bases from J, leaving 6 bases between. This CDR3 is built from 13 residues. The CDR3 spells CASSQGTDTEAFF. In DNA form, the CDR3 reads TGTGCCAGCAGCCAAGGAACAGACACTGAAGCTTTCTTT.

This clonotype was recorded many times. The chain couples TRBV6-5 to TRBJ1-2; D call uncertain. Germline V gene lookup returns CDR1 MNHEY and CDR2 SVGAGI. The CDR3 length is 12 residues. V was trimmed by 8 bases and J by 2 bases, leaving 9 bases between them. CDR3 bases: TGTGCCAGCGTAGGGAGAAACTATGGCTACACCTTC. This codes for CASVGRNYGYTF.

This clonotype showed up many times. This sequence joins TRBV5-1 and TRBJ1-6; D ambiguous. Germline V gene sequence: CDR1 SGHRS, CDR2 YFSETQ. This CDR3 comprises 14 residues. The germline V and J ends were trimmed by 5 bases and 5 bases, with 11 bases remaining between them. CDR3: CASRPGSDNSPLHF. The CDR3 DNA is TGCGCCAGCAGACCAGGATCCGATAATTCACCCCTCCACTTT.